The 17 T cell receptor beta chains below come from one sample, sequenced in a study of T-cell memory formation after mild COVID-19. TCRdb re-called the 5' RACE reads through MiXCR, storing one row per CDR3 protein. There are about 210,000 distinct CDR3 sequences in the sample; over 9.5% occur only once, and approximately 3% lies in the top ten. Specimen: PBMCs or a T cell subset sorted from them (not recorded which). These receptor sequences come from a man aged 18 to 30 who had mild COVID-19 (a few samples of this study predate the infection). Cell type and time point are not known.

The V and J genes are TRBV12-3 or TRBV12-4 and TRBJ1-2; D is unclear. V lost 1 base and J 5 bases, leaving 11 bases between the germline ends. This CDR3 spans 14 amino acids. The CDR3 nucleotides read TGTGCCAGCAGTTTAGGAGGTAGAGGATATGGCTACACCTTC. It yields the protein CASSLGGRGYGYTF.

This clonotype was recorded at least ten times. V usage is TRBV3-1 and J usage is TRBJ1-5; perhaps TRBD1 as D (5 bases). CDR3 length: 14 residues. Trimming cost V 4 bases and J 4 bases, with 11 bases left between them. CDR1 and CDR2 (germline): LGHDT, YNNKEL (reference sequence). The CDR3 nucleotides are TGTGCCAGCAGCCCATATGGGGGAAATCAGCCCCAGCATTTT. Its translation is CASSPYGGNQPQHF.

This clonotype was found many times. The chain has TRBV25-1 and TRBJ2-5, with D possibly TRBD1 on 6 matching bases. Germline V CDR1 and CDR2: MGHDK, SYGVNS. Trimming cost V 2 bases and J 2 bases, with 15 bases left between them. The CDR3 is made up of 16 amino acids. CDR3 sequence reads: CASSEGGTGPQETQYF. The CDR3 DNA follows: TGTGCCAGCAGTGAAGGTGGAACAGGGCCTCAAGAGACCCAGTACTTC.

As DNA, the CDR3 is TGTGCCAGCAGCCAAGCGGCTAGCGGGCCATACGAGCAGTACTTC. It is translated as CASSQAASGPYEQYF. The chain combines TRBV3-1 with TRBJ2-7; 8 nucleotides agree with TRBD2. V trimming: 1 base; J trimming: 4 bases; junction bases outside the gene matches: 6. This CDR3 comprises 15 residues. CDR1 LGHDT and CDR2 YNNKEL come from the germline V gene (reference sequence).

This sequence joins TRBV25-1 and TRBJ1-1, with D perhaps matching TRBD1 (5 bases). V lost 5 bases to trimming and J lost 7 bases, with 20 bases between them. The CDR3 has 15 amino acids. CDR1 and CDR2 from the germline V gene are MGHDK and SYGVNS. Here the CDR3 DNA reads TGTGCCAGCAGTCCTCCCGTAGGACCCAGGGATGAAGCTTTCTTT. Translated: CASSPPVGPRDEAFF.

This clonotype was recorded many times. This chain joins TRBV18 and TRBJ2-3; the D is unclear. Germline lookup yields CDR1 KGHSH and CDR2 LQKENI. The CDR3 is 12 amino acids. Trimming took off 3 bases at V and 4 bases at J, with 5 bases between the two ends. The CDR3 sequence: CASSPRPDTQYF. The CDR3 nucleotides are TGTGCCAGCTCACCTCGCCCAGATACGCAGTATTTT.

V usage is TRBV7-9 and J usage is TRBJ2-3, with D perhaps given as TRBD1 or TRBD2 (5 bases each). V was cut by 5 bases and J by 2 bases, with 14 bases left in between. The CDR3 totals 15 residues. The germline gives CDR1 SEHNR, CDR2 FQNEAQ (reference sequence). The CDR3 DNA is TGTGCCAGCAGCACTAGGGGCGGACTCACAGATACGCAGTATTTT. Its protein is CASSTRGGLTDTQYF. The variable domain in full, with the rest retrieved from reference TRBV7-9 and TRBJ2-3, is DTGVSQNPRHKITKRGQNVTFRCDPISEHNRLYWYRQTLGQGPEFLTYFQNEAQLEKSRLLSDRFSAERPKGSFSTLEIQRTEQGDSAMYLCASSTRGGLTDTQYFGPGTRLTVL.

The chain is built from TRBV14 and TRBJ2-1; no clear D gene. Per germline, CDR1 SGHDN and CDR2 FVKESK. This CDR3 is built from 14 residues. Trimming removed 1 base at V and 10 bases at J, with 14 bases between. The CDR3 spells CASSQAQVLREQFF. CDR3 bases: TGTGCCAGCAGCCAAGCTCAGGTCCTTAGGGAGCAGTTCTTC.

The chain couples TRBV19 to TRBJ1-5; D remains ambiguous. V was pared by 2 bases and J by 4 bases, with 9 bases between. This CDR3 spans 14 amino acids. Germline CDR1 reads LNHDA; CDR2 reads SQIVND (reference sequence). As DNA, the CDR3 is TGTGCCAGTAGTATACCTGGAGGGAATCAGCCCCAGCATTTT. Amino acid sequence: CASSIPGGNQPQHF.

This chain links TRBV4-3 with TRBJ1-6, with a weak D call TRBD1 (5 bases). Germline V gene data show CDR1 as LGHNA and CDR2 as YSLEER. The CDR3 consists of 17 residues. V shed 0 bases and J shed 9 bases, with 18 bases lying between them. The CDR3 loop is CASSQDREWRLSSPLHF. The CDR3 bases are TGCGCCAGCAGCCAAGACAGGGAGTGGCGATTGTCTTCACCCCTCCACTTT.

CDR3 amino acids: CASSFGEETQYF. The CDR3 coding sequence is TGTGCCAGCAGCTTTGGGGAAGAGACCCAGTACTTC. The gene calls are TRBV5-4 and TRBJ2-5; D unresolved. Germline V CDR1 and CDR2: SGHNT, YYREEE (reference sequence). The CDR3 runs to 12 residues. The V end lost 2 bases, the J end lost 3 bases, and 5 bases lay between the germline ends.

This clonotype was detected many times. V and J are TRBV12-3 or TRBV12-4 and TRBJ1-6, with a weak D call TRBD1 (6 bases). The V end was cut by 3 bases, the J end by 6 bases, with 15 bases between. There are 16 residues in the CDR3. The DNA for the CDR3 is TGTGCCAGCAGTTTCTTCGGGGGCGGGAGTAATTCACCCCTCCACTTT. This codes for CASSFFGGGSNSPLHF.

The table lists this clonotype with a few counts. V is TRBV5-1 and J is TRBJ2-1, with D perhaps TRBD2 (7 bases). Germline loops: CDR1 SGHRS, CDR2 YFSETQ. This CDR3 comprises 15 residues. The V end lost 1 base, the J end lost 3 bases, and 11 bases lay between the germline ends. CDR3 protein: CASSLPGGHYNEQFF. The DNA of the CDR3 is TGCGCCAGCAGCTTGCCGGGGGGACACTACAATGAGCAGTTCTTC. Together with reference TRBV5-1 and TRBJ2-1, the CDR3 gives the full variable domain: KAGVTQTPRYLIKTRGQQVTLSCSPISGHRSVSWYQQTPGQGLQFLFEYFSETQRNKGNFPGRFSGRQFSNSRSEMNVSTLELGDSALYLCASSLPGGHYNEQFFGPGTRLTVL.

The chain links TRBV5-6 to TRBJ1-1; tentative D call: TRBD1 (5 bases). CDR1 is SGHDT and CDR2 is YYEEEE in the germline V gene. The CDR3 sequence is 14 residues long. V lost 7 bases to trimming and J lost 0 bases, with 13 bases between them. CDR3 amino acids: CASVHGGVNTEAFF. The CDR3 DNA sequence: TGTGCCAGCGTACACGGGGGGGTGAACACTGAAGCTTTCTTT.

This clonotype was found many times. V gene TRBV7-9 combines with J gene TRBJ1-4; tentative D call: TRBD1 (5 bases). Trimming shortened V by 5 bases and J by 5 bases, and 18 bases separated the two germline ends. Germline loops: CDR1 SEHNR, CDR2 FQNEAQ (reference sequence). This CDR3 region has 16 residues. CDR3 in amino acids: CASSMSRGGENEKLFF. CDR3 bases: TGTGCCAGCAGCATGTCCCGGGGCGGAGAAAATGAAAAACTGTTTTTT.

This clonotype was seen more than once but under ten times. V and J are TRBV24-1 and TRBJ1-5; D remains unclear. Germline CDR1 reads KGHDR; CDR2 reads SFDVKD. The CDR3 runs 11 residues. V was pared by 2 bases and J by 5 bases, with 0 bases between. The CDR3 loop reads CATSDYQPQHF. The DNA for the CDR3 is TGTGCCACCAGTGATTATCAGCCCCAGCATTTT.

The rearrangement joins TRBV5-1 to TRBJ2-5, with 13 nucleotides matching TRBD2. The CDR3 is 15 amino acids. The V segment lost 4 bases and the J segment 3 bases; nucleotides outside the gene matches: 3. Per the germline V gene, CDR1 is SGHRS and CDR2 is YFSETQ. The CDR3 bases are TGCGCCAGCAGCCCGGGGACTAGCGGGGAAGAGACCCAGTACTTC. Amino acid sequence: CASSPGTSGEETQYF.